The next 22 T cell receptor beta chains were all read from a single sample in a study of T cell responses to AZD1222 COVID-19 vaccine. Method: immunoSEQ multiplex PCR; TCRdb's copy keeps in-frame clones and lacks some. The profile shows 100,000 to 120,000 clones, roughly 85% of them singletons. The source was peripheral blood, collected on day 0 of AZD1222 vaccination. The receptors here all came from an adult in good health.

The chain carries TRBV13 and TRBJ2-1; possible D gene TRBD1, 5 bases. Germline V gene sequence: CDR1 PRHDT, CDR2 FYEKMQ (reference sequence). The CDR3 is 16 residues long. The V gene lost 4 bases and the J gene lost 11 bases, with 24 bases spanning the gap. Here the CDR3 reads CASSSQTVTLSLKQFF. CDR3 in DNA: TGTGCCAGCAGCTCCCAGACAGTTACACTGAGTCTCAAGCAGTTCTTC.

The chain employs TRBV5-1 and TRBJ2-2, with a tentative D call TRBD1 (5 bases). V dropped 4 bases and J dropped 0 bases, with 13 bases sitting between them. Germline loops: CDR1 SGHRS, CDR2 YFSETQ. This CDR3 contains 16 residues. This CDR3 is CASSAGSMSNTGELFF. Here the CDR3 DNA reads TGCGCCAGCAGCGCAGGGTCGATGTCGAACACCGGGGAGCTGTTTTTT.

This rearrangement joins TRBV7-9 to TRBJ2-3; D is uncertain. The length of the CDR3 is 13 residues. Germline assignment: CDR1 SEHNR and CDR2 FQNEAQ (reference sequence). Trimming took 5 bases from V and 4 from J, leaving 10 bases between them. The CDR3 spells CASSPGVADTQYF. DNA of the CDR3: TGTGCCAGCAGCCCTGGGGTTGCAGATACGCAGTATTTT.

This chain connects TRBV7-2 to TRBJ2-2, with D perhaps assigned TRBD1 or TRBD2 (5 bases each). This CDR3 is 15 amino acids long. Germline CDR1 and CDR2: SGHTA and FQGNSA. Trimming took 0 bases from V and 4 from J, leaving 9 bases between them. CDR3 bases: TGTGCCAGCAGCTTAGCGGGACGAGCCACCGGGGAGCTGTTTTTT. It translates to CASSLAGRATGELFF.

Written as DNA, the CDR3 is TGTGCCAGTAGTATACGACAGGTCCATGAGCAGTTCTTC. Residues: CASSIRQVHEQFF. The gene calls are TRBV19 and TRBJ2-1; TRBD1 is a possible D gene (6 bases). V was trimmed by 2 bases and J by 8 bases, leaving 10 bases between them. There are 13 residues in the CDR3. Germline CDR1 reads LNHDA; CDR2 reads SQIVND (reference sequence). Full variable domain (outside the CDR3, taken from reference TRBV19 and TRBJ2-1): DGGITQSPKYLFRKEGQNVTLSCEQNLNHDAMYWYRQDPGQGLRLIYYSQIVNDFQKGDIAEGYSVSREKKESFPLTVTSAQKNPTAFYLCASSIRQVHEQFFGPGTRLTVL.

The rearrangement joins TRBV3-1 (or the pseudogene TRBV3-2) to TRBJ1-2, with 7 bases that match TRBD1. This CDR3 is built from 14 residues. V shed 4 bases, J shed 8 bases, and the junction held 10 bases outside the gene matches. Germline loops: CDR1 LGHDT, CDR2 YNNKEL (reference sequence). The CDR3 DNA is TGTGCCAGCAGCCCGCTTAACAGGGGCAAAGGCTACACCTTC. Translation: CASSPLNRGKGYTF.

This sequence joins TRBV27 and TRBJ2-7, with no clear D. This CDR3 has 10 residues. The germline V gene encodes CDR1 MNHEY and CDR2 SMNVEV (reference sequence). With 8 bases removed from V and 0 bases from J, the gap between germline ends came to 2 bases. This chain's CDR3 is CASDSYEQYF. DNA for the CDR3: TGTGCCAGCGACTCCTACGAGCAGTACTTC.

V and J are TRBV11-2 and TRBJ2-1; D is possibly TRBD1 (6 bases). This CDR3 is built from 18 residues. CDR1 is SGHAT, CDR2 FQNNGV, per germline. V was trimmed by 5 bases and J by 12 bases, leaving 32 bases between them. CDR3 nucleotide sequence: TGTGCCAGCAGCCCCTTTGTGGTCAGGGGCTCTCGGGGAGCGAGGCAGTTCTTC. It is translated as CASSPFVVRGSRGARQFF.

The chain combines TRBV19 with TRBJ2-1; D is perhaps TRBD2 (5 bases). Germline lookup yields CDR1 LNHDA and CDR2 SQIVND (reference sequence). The CDR3 sequence is 13 residues long. Between the trimmed V and J ends, which lost 6 bases and 10 bases, there was a span of 16 bases. The DNA of the CDR3 is TGTGCCAGTAGGGGAGAGCGTCCCCGGGAGCAGTTCTTC. As protein: CASRGERPREQFF.

The chain recombines TRBV28 with TRBJ2-1; 9 bases align to TRBD2. The CDR3 totals 14 residues. V trimming: 6 bases; J trimming: 4 bases; junction bases outside the gene matches: 4. Germline CDR1 MDHEN, CDR2 SYDVKM. CDR3 in DNA: TGTGCCAGCAGGGCGGGAGGGCCGTACAATGAGCAGTTCTTC. Its protein is CASRAGGPYNEQFF.

This chain links TRBV27 with TRBJ1-1, with a weak D call TRBD1 (6 bases). V shed 0 bases and J shed 0 bases, with 11 bases lying between them. The CDR3 spans 16 residues. Germline V gene lookup returns CDR1 MNHEY and CDR2 SMNVEV (reference sequence). The DNA of the CDR3 is TGTGCCAGCAGTTTATCCCGGACAGAACTGAACACTGAAGCTTTCTTT. This translates into CASSLSRTELNTEAFF.

V is TRBV28 and J is TRBJ2-1; TRBD1 matches 10 bases. Germline CDR1 MDHEN, CDR2 SYDVKM. The CDR3 has 15 residues. The V gene end was trimmed by 1 base and the J gene end by 11 bases; junction bases not matched to a gene: 8. The CDR3 here is CASSLSGTGEFKQFF. The DNA for the CDR3 is TGTGCCAGCAGTTTATCCGGGACAGGGGAATTCAAGCAGTTCTTC.

J is TRBJ2-3 and V is TRBV3-1 (or the pseudogene TRBV3-2), with 10 bases that match TRBD2. The V gene end was trimmed by 4 bases and the J gene end by 2 bases; junction bases not matched to a gene: 3. The CDR3 runs to 15 residues. The germline gives CDR1 LGHDT, CDR2 YNNKEL (reference sequence). CDR3 sequence (DNA): TGTGCCAGCAGCCGTCTAGCGGGAGTCACAGATACGCAGTATTTT. Translation: CASSRLAGVTDTQYF.

This sequence joins TRBV27 and TRBJ2-3; the match to TRBD2 covers 7 bases. Looked up from germline, CDR1 is MNHEY and CDR2 is SMNVEV (reference sequence). This CDR3 is built from 14 residues. Trimming at V came to 6 bases and at J to 0 bases, leaving 3 bases not matched to a gene. The CDR3 bases are TGTGCCAGCAGGGCGGGAGCCAGCACAGATACGCAGTATTTT. It codes for CASRAGASTDTQYF.

The table lists this clone with a count of one. CDR3 DNA: TGTGCCAGTAGAACACGGGGGAGCGGCACTGAAGCTTTCTTT. This encodes CASRTRGSGTEAFF. The chain joins TRBV19 to TRBJ1-1, with D perhaps matching TRBD1 (5 bases). CDR3 length: 14 residues. Germline CDR1 LNHDA, CDR2 SQIVND (reference sequence). The germline V and J ends were trimmed by 6 bases and 4 bases, with 15 bases remaining between them.

The chain combines TRBV7-2 with TRBJ1-1; D may be TRBD1 (6 bases). CDR3 length: 11 residues. From germline, CDR1 is SGHTA and CDR2 FQGNSA. Trimming took off 10 bases at V and 6 bases at J, with 12 bases between the two ends. The CDR3 region is CATRGGSEAFF. The CDR3 DNA is TGTGCCACCCGGGGGGGCTCTGAAGCTTTCTTT.

This chain links TRBV2 with TRBJ1-3; D is perhaps TRBD1 (5 bases). Trimming cost V 2 bases and J 0 bases, with 11 bases left between them. This CDR3 region has 16 residues. Germline V gives CDR1 SNHLY, CDR2 FYNNEI. CDR3 protein: CASSEQGPYSGNTIYF. Here the CDR3 DNA reads TGTGCCAGCAGTGAACAGGGACCCTACTCTGGAAACACCATATATTTT.

J is TRBJ1-4 and V is TRBV3-1 (or the pseudogene TRBV3-2); tentative D call: TRBD1 (5 bases). This CDR3 is built from 15 residues. The V end was cut by 0 bases, the J end by 4 bases, with 9 bases between. Germline values: CDR1 LGHDT, CDR2 YNNKEL (reference sequence). In DNA, the CDR3 is TGTGCCAGCAGCCAAGAGGTGGGACGTAATGAAAAACTGTTTTTT. It specifies CASSQEVGRNEKLFF.

The chain uses TRBV19 and TRBJ2-7; D is undetermined. The germline V and J ends were trimmed by 1 base and 2 bases, with 12 bases remaining between them. CDR1 and CDR2 from the germline V gene are LNHDA and SQIVND (reference sequence). CDR3 length equals 15 residues. In DNA form, the CDR3 reads TGTGCCAGTAGTATAGGGGCAGTCGAAGCCTACGAGCAGTACTTC. Encoded protein: CASSIGAVEAYEQYF.

The V and J genes are TRBV3-1 (or the pseudogene TRBV3-2) and TRBJ2-2; D may match TRBD1 or TRBD2 (6 bases each). There are 18 residues in the CDR3. In germline, CDR1 is LGHDT, CDR2 YNNKEL (reference sequence). Trimming pared 3 bases from V and 4 bases from J, leaving 21 bases between. The chain's CDR3 is CASSHLGWQGTSTGELFF. The CDR3 DNA is TGTGCCAGCAGCCATCTAGGGTGGCAGGGGACTTCCACCGGGGAGCTGTTTTTT.

This chain joins TRBV3-1 (or the pseudogene TRBV3-2) and TRBJ2-7, with D possibly being TRBD1 or TRBD2 (5 bases each). V gave up 1 base and J gave up 1 base, with 14 bases separating them. The CDR3 contains 16 residues. Germline V gene lookup returns CDR1 LGHDT and CDR2 YNNKEL (reference sequence). The CDR3 loop is CASSQAGGVPSYEQYF. In nucleotides, the CDR3 is TGTGCCAGCAGCCAAGCTGGGGGAGTGCCATCCTACGAGCAGTACTTC.

V is TRBV29-1 and J is TRBJ2-6; 8 bases are a match to TRBD1. V trimming: 7 bases; J trimming: 0 bases; junction bases outside the gene matches: 8. This CDR3 has 16 residues. Per germline, CDR1 SQVTM and CDR2 ANQGSEA. The CDR3 nucleotides read TGCAGCGGGAGAGTTCAGGGGGCCTCTGGGGCCAACGTCCTGACTTTC. Protein: CSGRVQGASGANVLTF.